Listed below are T cell receptor beta chains from one sample, sequenced in a study of cytotoxic CD8 clonotypes in ibrutinib-treated CLL. The table came from immunoSEQ multiplex PCR; TCRdb's copy has only in-frame clones and leaves some out. The sample has tens of thousands of clones, approximately 62% seen once; the top ten hold about 15%. The material sequenced was PBMCs, taken after 12 months of ibrutinib treatment. The receptors here all came from a human donor with chronic lymphocytic leukemia. Both conserved end residues are part of each CDR3. A D gene is named only where the DNA matches it firmly. Clone size, where shown, is once, few, many, or a class for clones that have expanded.

d_call,clone_size,j_call,v_call,cdr3_length,cdr3_nt,cdr3_aa
TRBD2,-,TRBJ2-3,TRBV5-1,18,TGCGCCAGCAGCTCCGGACTAGCGGGAGGAGCTAGCACAGATACGCAGTATTTT,CASSSGLAGGASTDTQYF
-,few,TRBJ2-4,TRBV15,14,TGTGCCACCAGCGGAAGGTCCGGGGAAAACATTCAGTACTTC,CATSGRSGENIQYF
-,-,TRBJ1-3,TRBV27,15,TGTGCCAGCAGTGAGACAGTGAGCTCTGGAAACACCATATATTTT,CASSETVSSGNTIYF
TRBD2,-,TRBJ2-3,TRBV4-2,18,TGTGCCAGCAGCCAATGGACTAGCGGGGGCCAAAGCACAGATACGCAGTATTTT,CASSQWTSGGQSTDTQYF
-,-,TRBJ2-7,TRBV28,15,TGTGCCAGCAGCAGGATACGCACTAAGTACGGCGAGCAGTACTTC,CASSRIRTKYGEQYF
TRBD1,-,TRBJ1-5,TRBV2,14,TGTGCCAGCAGCCTGACAGGGGTGGGGCAGCCCCAGCATTTT,CASSLTGVGQPQHF
-,once,TRBJ2-3,TRBV6-1,15,TGTGCCAGCAGTGAAGGCCAGGGTGGCACAGATACGCAGTATTTT,CASSEGQGGTDTQYF
-,-,TRBJ2-4,TRBV18,14,TGTGCCAGCTCACCGGGACCGGTCAAAAACATTCAGTACTTC,CASSPGPVKNIQYF
-,-,TRBJ1-6,TRBV6-5,13,TGTGCCAGCAGTCGTCAGGGCAATTCACCCCTCCACTTT,CASSRQGNSPLHF
-,-,TRBJ1-2,TRBV9,15,TGTGCCAGCAGCGTAGGGCACGTAGCTAACTATGGCTACACCTTC,CASSVGHVANYGYTF
-,-,TRBJ1-2,TRBV5-6,15,TGTGCCAGCATCGGCGGGGACAATCCCATATATGGCTACACCTTC,CASIGGDNPIYGYTF
-,few,TRBJ2-7,TRBV5-1,13,TGCGCCAGCAGCTTGGACGGCTCCTACGAGCAGTACTTC,CASSLDGSYEQYF
-,-,TRBJ2-2,TRBV7-6,15,TGTGCCAGCATGCCCTCTACTCGTTACACCGGGGAGCTGTTTTTT,CASMPSTRYTGELFF
TRBD1,-,TRBJ2-2,TRBV19,16,TGTGCCAGTACTCCCGGACAGGGGCGCTGGGACGGGGAGCTGTTTTTT,CASTPGQGRWDGELFF
TRBD2,-,TRBJ2-3,TRBV2,13,TGTGCCAGCGGGGGGGGGATTTCAGATACGCAGTATTTT,CASGGGISDTQYF
TRBD1,-,TRBJ1-3,TRBV10-3,14,TGTGCCATCAGTGGGACAGGGGCCGGAAACACCATATATTTT,CAISGTGAGNTIYF
-,few,TRBJ2-5,TRBV28,11,TGTGCCAGCAGCGAGAGGAGCACCCAGTACTTC,CASSERSTQYF
-,-,TRBJ1-5,TRBV5-4,14,TGTGCCAGCAGCTTACAGGGTAGTAATCAGCCCCAGCATTTT,CASSLQGSNQPQHF
-,-,TRBJ1-1,TRBV5-1,14,TGCGCCAGCAGCTTGGCCATCATGAACACTGAAGCTTTCTTT,CASSLAIMNTEAFF
-,-,TRBJ2-1,TRBV2,15,TGTGCCAGCAGTGTATCGGCCAGCTCCTACAATGAGCAGTTCTTC,CASSVSASSYNEQFF
-,few,TRBJ1-3,TRBV6-1,15,TGTGCCAGCACGGGGTGGGAGTACTCTGGAAACACCATATATTTT,CASTGWEYSGNTIYF
-,medium-sized,TRBJ1-6,TRBV2,14,TGTGCCAGCGGACTGGACGCCTACAATTCACCCCTCCACTTT,CASGLDAYNSPLHF
-,-,TRBJ2-4,TRBV15,16,TGTGCCACCAGCAGAGGTGTAGTTGGGGCCAAAAACATTCAGTACTTC,CATSRGVVGAKNIQYF
TRBD1,many,TRBJ2-3,TRBV6-5,15,TGTGCCAGCAGTACCGAGGGGGCGAGTACAGATACGCAGTATTTT,CASSTEGASTDTQYF
-,once,TRBJ2-1,TRBV2,14,TGTGCCAGCAGCGCACTAGTGGGGCTAGGTGAGCAGTTCTTC,CASSALVGLGEQFF
TRBD1,-,TRBJ1-2,TRBV5-4,14,TGTGCCAGCAGCGTAGGACAGGGGGGCTATGGCTACACCTTC,CASSVGQGGYGYTF
-,-,TRBJ2-7,TRBV28,14,TGTGCCAGCAGTACACCCATTGACAGTTACGAGCAGTACTTC,CASSTPIDSYEQYF
-,-,TRBJ2-2,TRBV5-1,15,TGCGCCAGCAGCCTGCGGGCGGACAACACCGGGGAGCTGTTTTTT,CASSLRADNTGELFF
TRBD1,many,TRBJ1-5,TRBV7-9,15,TGTGCCAGCAGCCGAGAAACAGGGGGCAATCAGCCCCAGCATTTT,CASSRETGGNQPQHF
-,-,TRBJ2-3,TRBV7-9,14,TGTGCCAGCAGCAGACTAGTAAGGAGAGATACGCAGTATTTT,CASSRLVRRDTQYF
-,few,TRBJ2-5,TRBV7-2,15,TGTGCCAGCAGCGATAGGGGGAGAAGCGAAGAGACCCAGTACTTC,CASSDRGRSEETQYF
TRBD2,-,TRBJ2-5,TRBV6-1,13,TGTGCCACCTTAAGCGGGAGCTCGGAGACCCAGTACTTC,CATLSGSSETQYF
TRBD1,few,TRBJ1-4,TRBV7-9,15,TGTGCCAGCAGCTTGACAGGGGTGGGAGATGAAAAACTGTTTTTT,CASSLTGVGDEKLFF
-,many,TRBJ1-1,TRBV20-1,11,TGCAGTGCTCCACGGAACACTGAAGCTTTCTTT,CSAPRNTEAFF
TRBD2,many,TRBJ2-1,TRBV11-3,14,TGTGCCAGCAGCTTAGCGGGGGGAGGACATGAGCAGTTCTTC,CASSLAGGGHEQFF
-,-,TRBJ2-7,TRBV5-5,14,TGTGCCAGCAGCTTGTGGGAATTAACCTACGAGCAGTACTTC,CASSLWELTYEQYF
-,-,TRBJ1-2,TRBV19,14,TGTGCCAGTAGTTACTCACGGGACTTTGGGGGCTACACCTTC,CASSYSRDFGGYTF
TRBD1,-,TRBJ2-7,TRBV6-6,14,TGTGCCAGCAGTCAACTTGACAGGGGGCGAGAGCAGTACTTC,CASSQLDRGREQYF
-,many,TRBJ1-5,TRBV28,16,TGTGCCAGCAGTTCAGGGTGGGGTCGGAGCAATCAGCCCCAGCATTTT,CASSSGWGRSNQPQHF
TRBD1,-,TRBJ1-1,TRBV9,14,TGTGCCAGCAGCGCCAGACAGGGGGGGGCTGAAGCTTTCTTT,CASSARQGGAEAFF
-,once,TRBJ1-5,TRBV27,13,TGTGCCAGCAGTTTATCGTCTAATCAGCCCCAGCATTTT,CASSLSSNQPQHF
TRBD1,many,TRBJ2-7,TRBV5-1,14,TGCGCCAGCAGTCCGGACAGGTACCCCTACGAGCAGTACTTC,CASSPDRYPYEQYF
-,few,TRBJ1-5,TRBV6-1,12,TGTGCCAGCACCTCCAGGGGTCAGCCCCAGCATTTT,CASTSRGQPQHF
TRBD2,-,TRBJ2-7,TRBV11-1,15,TGTGCCAGCAGCCCCCGACTAGCGGTCCTGAGAGAGCAGTACTTC,CASSPRLAVLREQYF
TRBD2,-,TRBJ2-3,TRBV2,15,TGTGCCAGCAAACCAGCGGGGGGCCTCTGGGATACGCAGTATTTT,CASKPAGGLWDTQYF
TRBD1,-,TRBJ1-1,TRBV6-5,12,TGTGCCAGCAGGAAGGGACAGTCGAAAGCTTTCTTT,CASRKGQSKAFF
-,few,TRBJ1-5,TRBV2,14,TGTGCCAGCAGCGGGGCGGTAAGCAATCAGCCCCAGCATTTT,CASSGAVSNQPQHF
-,-,TRBJ2-3,TRBV7-9,12,TGTGCCAGCAGCTTCAGCACAGATACGCAGTATTTT,CASSFSTDTQYF
TRBD1,-,TRBJ1-2,TRBV25-1,12,TGTGCCCTAGGGGACAGGAACTATGGCTACACCTTC,CALGDRNYGYTF
TRBD1,few,TRBJ1-3,TRBV5-1,18,TGCGCCAGCAGCTTAATCCCTCGACAGGGGGTGACTGGAAACACCATATATTTT,CASSLIPRQGVTGNTIYF
-,many,TRBJ1-1,TRBV30,13,TGTGCCTGGACTCTACAAGGAGACACTGAAGCTTTCTTT,CAWTLQGDTEAFF
TRBD1,-,TRBJ2-2,TRBV4-2,16,TGTGCCAGCAGCCTCTGGACAGGGCCTAACACCGGGGAGCTGTTTTTT,CASSLWTGPNTGELFF
-,-,TRBJ2-1,TRBV11-2,11,TGTGCCAGCAGCTCCAGTTCTGTAGAGTTCTTC,CASSSSSVEFF